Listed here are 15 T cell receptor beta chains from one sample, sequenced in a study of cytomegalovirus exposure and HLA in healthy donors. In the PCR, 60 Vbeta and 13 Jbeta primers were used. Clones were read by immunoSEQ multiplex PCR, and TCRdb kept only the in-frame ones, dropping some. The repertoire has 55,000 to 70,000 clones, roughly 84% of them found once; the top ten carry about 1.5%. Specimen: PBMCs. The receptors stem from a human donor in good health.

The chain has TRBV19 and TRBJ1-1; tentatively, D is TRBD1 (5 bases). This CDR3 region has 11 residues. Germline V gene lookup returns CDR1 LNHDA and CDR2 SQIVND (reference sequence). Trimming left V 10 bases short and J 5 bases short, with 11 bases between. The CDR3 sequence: CATGGWTEAFF. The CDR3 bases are TGTGCCACCGGGGGTTGGACTGAAGCTTTCTTT.

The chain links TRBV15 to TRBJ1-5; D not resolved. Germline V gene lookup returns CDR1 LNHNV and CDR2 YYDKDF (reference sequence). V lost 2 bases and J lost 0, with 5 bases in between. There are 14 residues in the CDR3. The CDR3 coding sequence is TGTGCCACCAGCAGACAGGATAGCAATCAGCCCCAGCATTTT. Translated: CATSRQDSNQPQHF.

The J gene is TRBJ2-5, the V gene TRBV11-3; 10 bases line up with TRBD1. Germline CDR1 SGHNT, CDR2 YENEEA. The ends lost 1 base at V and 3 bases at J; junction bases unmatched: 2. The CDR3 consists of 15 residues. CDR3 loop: CASSLGTGGKETQYF. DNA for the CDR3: TGTGCCAGCAGCTTAGGGACAGGGGGTAAAGAGACCCAGTACTTC.

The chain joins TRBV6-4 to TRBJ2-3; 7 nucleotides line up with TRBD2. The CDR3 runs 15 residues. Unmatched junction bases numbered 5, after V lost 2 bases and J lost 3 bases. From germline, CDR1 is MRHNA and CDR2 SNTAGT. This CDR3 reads CASSDKGGDTDTQYF. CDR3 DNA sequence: TGTGCCAGCAGTGACAAGGGAGGGGATACAGATACGCAGTATTTT.

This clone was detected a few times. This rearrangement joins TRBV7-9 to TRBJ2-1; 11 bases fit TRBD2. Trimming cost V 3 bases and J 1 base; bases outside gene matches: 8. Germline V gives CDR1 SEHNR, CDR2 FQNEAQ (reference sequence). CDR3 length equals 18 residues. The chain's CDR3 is CASSLLTSGSFSYNEQFF. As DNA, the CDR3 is TGTGCCAGCAGCTTGCTTACTAGCGGGAGTTTTTCCTACAATGAGCAGTTCTTC. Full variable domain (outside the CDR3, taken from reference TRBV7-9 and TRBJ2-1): DTGVSQNPRHKITKRGQNVTFRCDPISEHNRLYWYRQTLGQGPEFLTYFQNEAQLEKSRLLSDRFSAERPKGSFSTLEIQRTEQGDSAMYLCASSLLTSGSFSYNEQFFGPGTRLTVL.

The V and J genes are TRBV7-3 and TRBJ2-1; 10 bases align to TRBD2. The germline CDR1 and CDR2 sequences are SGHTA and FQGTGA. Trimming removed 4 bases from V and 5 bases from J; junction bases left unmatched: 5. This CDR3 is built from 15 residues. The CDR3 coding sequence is TGTGCCAGCAGCTCAAGCGGGGGGGCGAACAATGAGCAGTTCTTC. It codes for CASSSSGGANNEQFF.

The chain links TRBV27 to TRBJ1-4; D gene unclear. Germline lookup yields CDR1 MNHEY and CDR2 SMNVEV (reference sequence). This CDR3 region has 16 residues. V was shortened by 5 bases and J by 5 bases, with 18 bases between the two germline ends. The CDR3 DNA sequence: TGTGCCAGCAGTCCCCTACCGACGGCGGTAAATGAAAAACTGTTTTTT. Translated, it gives CASSPLPTAVNEKLFF.

Here the CDR3 reads CASGYEQYF. CDR3 DNA: TGTGCCAGCGGTTACGAGCAGTACTTC. The chain uses TRBV6-1 and TRBJ2-5; D is ambiguous. The DNA matches TRBJ2-7 better at its end, which makes the J call doubtful. The germline CDR1 and CDR2 sequences are MNHNS and SASEGT. The CDR3 length is 9 residues.

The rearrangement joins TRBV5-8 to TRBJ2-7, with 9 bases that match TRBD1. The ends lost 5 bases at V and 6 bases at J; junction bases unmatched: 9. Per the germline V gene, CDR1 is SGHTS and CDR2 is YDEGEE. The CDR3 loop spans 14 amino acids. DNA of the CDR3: TGTGCCAGCAGTTTTCTAGGGACAGGGCGCGAGCAGTACTTC. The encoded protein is CASSFLGTGREQYF.

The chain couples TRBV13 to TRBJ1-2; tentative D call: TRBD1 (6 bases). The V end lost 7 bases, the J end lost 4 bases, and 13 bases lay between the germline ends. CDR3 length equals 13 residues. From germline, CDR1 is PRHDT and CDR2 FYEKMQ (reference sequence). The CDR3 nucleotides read TGTGCCAGCACCGGCAGGGGAACCTATGGCTACACCTTC. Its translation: CASTGRGTYGYTF. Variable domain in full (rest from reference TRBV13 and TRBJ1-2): AAGVIQSPRHLIKEKRETATLKCYPIPRHDTVYWYQQGPGQDPQFLISFYEKMQSDKGSIPDRFSAQQFSDYHSELNMSSLELGDSALYFCASTGRGTYGYTFGSGTRLTVV.

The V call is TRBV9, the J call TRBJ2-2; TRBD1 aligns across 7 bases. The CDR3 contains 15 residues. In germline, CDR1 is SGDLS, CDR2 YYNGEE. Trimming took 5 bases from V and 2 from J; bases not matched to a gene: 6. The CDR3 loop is CASRTGQRNTGELFF. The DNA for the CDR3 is TGTGCCAGCAGGACGGGACAGCGTAACACCGGGGAGCTGTTTTTT.

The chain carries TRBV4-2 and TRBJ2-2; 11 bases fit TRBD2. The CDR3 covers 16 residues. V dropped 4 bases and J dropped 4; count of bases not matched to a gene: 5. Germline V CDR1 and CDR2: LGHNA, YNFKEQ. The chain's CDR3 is CASSPVAGGLTGELFF. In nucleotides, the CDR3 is TGTGCCAGCAGCCCGGTAGCGGGGGGGCTCACCGGGGAGCTGTTTTTT.

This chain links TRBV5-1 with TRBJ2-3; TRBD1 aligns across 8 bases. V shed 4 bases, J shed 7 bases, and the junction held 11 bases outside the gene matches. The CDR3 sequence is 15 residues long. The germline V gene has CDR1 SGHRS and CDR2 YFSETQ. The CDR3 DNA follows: TGCGCCAGCAGCCCCGGGACAGGCAACTATCATACGCAGTATTTT. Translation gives CASSPGTGNYHTQYF.

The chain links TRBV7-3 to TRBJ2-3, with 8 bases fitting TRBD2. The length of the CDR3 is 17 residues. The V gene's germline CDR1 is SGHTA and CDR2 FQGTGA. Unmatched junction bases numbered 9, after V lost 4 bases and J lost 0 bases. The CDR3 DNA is TGTGCCAGCAGCTCCGCGGTCGCGGGAGGAAGCACAGATACGCAGTATTTT. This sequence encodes CASSSAVAGGSTDTQYF. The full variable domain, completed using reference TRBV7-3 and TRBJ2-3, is GAGVSQTPSNKVTEKGKYVELRCDPISGHTALYWYRQSLGQGPEFLIYFQGTGAADDSGLPNDRFFAVRPEGSVSTLKIQRTERGDSAVYLCASSSAVAGGSTDTQYFGPGTRLTVL.

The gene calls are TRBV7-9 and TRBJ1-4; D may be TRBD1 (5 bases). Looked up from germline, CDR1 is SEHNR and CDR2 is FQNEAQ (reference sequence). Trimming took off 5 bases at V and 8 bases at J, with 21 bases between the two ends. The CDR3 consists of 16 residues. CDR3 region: CASSPALTGTQEKLFF. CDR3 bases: TGTGCCAGCAGCCCCGCTTTGACCGGGACTCAGGAAAAACTGTTTTTT. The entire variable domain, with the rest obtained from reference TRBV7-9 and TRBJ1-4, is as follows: DTGVSQNPRHKITKRGQNVTFRCDPISEHNRLYWYRQTLGQGPEFLTYFQNEAQLEKSRLLSDRFSAERPKGSFSTLEIQRTEQGDSAMYLCASSPALTGTQEKLFFGSGTQLSVL.